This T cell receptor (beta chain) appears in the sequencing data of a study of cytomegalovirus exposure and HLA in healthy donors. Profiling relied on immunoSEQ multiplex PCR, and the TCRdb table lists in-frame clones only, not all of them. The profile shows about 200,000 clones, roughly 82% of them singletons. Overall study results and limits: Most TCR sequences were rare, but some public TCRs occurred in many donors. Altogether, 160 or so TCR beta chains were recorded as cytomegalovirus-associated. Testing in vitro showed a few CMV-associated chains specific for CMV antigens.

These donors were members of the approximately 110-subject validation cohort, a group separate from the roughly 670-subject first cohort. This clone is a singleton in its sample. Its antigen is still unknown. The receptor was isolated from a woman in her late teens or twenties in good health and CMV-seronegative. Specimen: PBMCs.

CDR3 loop: CASSVLVTSAETQYF. CDR3 bases: TGCGCCAGCAGCGTACTCGTCACTAGTGCCGAGACCCAGTACTTC. The chain combines TRBV4-1 with TRBJ2-5, with D perhaps TRBD2 (5 bases). Germline V CDR1 and CDR2: MGHRA, YSYEKL. The CDR3 is 15 residues long. Trimming cost V 5 bases and J 5 bases, with 18 bases left between them.